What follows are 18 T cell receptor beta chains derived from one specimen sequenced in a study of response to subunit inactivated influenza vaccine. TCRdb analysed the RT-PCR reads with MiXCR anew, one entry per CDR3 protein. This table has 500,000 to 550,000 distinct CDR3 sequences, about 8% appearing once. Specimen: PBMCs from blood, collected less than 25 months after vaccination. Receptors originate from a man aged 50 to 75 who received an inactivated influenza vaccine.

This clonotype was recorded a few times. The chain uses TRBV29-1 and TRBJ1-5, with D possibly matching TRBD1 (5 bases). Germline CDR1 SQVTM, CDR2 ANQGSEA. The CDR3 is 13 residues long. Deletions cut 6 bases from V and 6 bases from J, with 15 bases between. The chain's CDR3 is CSVGDGGSQPQHF. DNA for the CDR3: TGCAGCGTAGGGGACGGGGGGAGTCAGCCCCAGCATTTT.

The CDR3 DNA is TGTGCCAGCAGTGAATCCGGGGGGAATTACGAGCAGTACTTC. Residues: CASSESGGNYEQYF. This rearrangement joins TRBV2 to TRBJ2-7, with 7 nucleotides matching TRBD2. This CDR3 is built from 14 residues. Trimming cost V 2 bases and J 4 bases; bases outside gene matches: 5. Germline-derived CDR1 and CDR2 are SNHLY and FYNNEI.

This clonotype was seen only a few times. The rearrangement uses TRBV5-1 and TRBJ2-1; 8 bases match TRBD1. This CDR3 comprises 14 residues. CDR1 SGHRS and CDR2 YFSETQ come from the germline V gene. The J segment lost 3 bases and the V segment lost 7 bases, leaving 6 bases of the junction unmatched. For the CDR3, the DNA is TGCGCCAGCCGCCTAGGACAGGGCTACAATGAGCAGTTCTTC. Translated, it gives CASRLGQGYNEQFF.

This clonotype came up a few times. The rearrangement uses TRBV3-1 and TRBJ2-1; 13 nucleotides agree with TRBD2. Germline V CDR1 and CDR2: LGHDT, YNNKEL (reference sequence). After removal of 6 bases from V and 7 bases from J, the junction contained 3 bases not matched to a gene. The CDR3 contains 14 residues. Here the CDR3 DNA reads TGTGCCAGCAGGCAGACTAGCGGGGGGAATGAGCAGTTCTTC. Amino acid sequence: CASRQTSGGNEQFF.

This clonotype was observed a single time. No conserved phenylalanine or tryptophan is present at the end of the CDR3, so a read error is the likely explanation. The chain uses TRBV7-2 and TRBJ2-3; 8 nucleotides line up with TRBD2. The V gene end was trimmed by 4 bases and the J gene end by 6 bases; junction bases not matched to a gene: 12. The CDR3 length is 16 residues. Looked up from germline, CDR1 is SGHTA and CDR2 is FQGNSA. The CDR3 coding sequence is TGTGCCAGCAGCTCCTTGAGTAGCGGGGTTTGGGATACGCAGTATTCT. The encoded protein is CASSSLSSGVWDTQYS.

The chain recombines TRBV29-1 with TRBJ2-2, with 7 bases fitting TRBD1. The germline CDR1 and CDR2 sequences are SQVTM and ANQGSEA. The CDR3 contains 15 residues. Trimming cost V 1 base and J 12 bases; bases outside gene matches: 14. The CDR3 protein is CSVEVWDSSLRKLFF. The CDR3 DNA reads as TGCAGCGTTGAAGTGTGGGACAGTTCCCTAAGGAAGCTGTTTTTT.

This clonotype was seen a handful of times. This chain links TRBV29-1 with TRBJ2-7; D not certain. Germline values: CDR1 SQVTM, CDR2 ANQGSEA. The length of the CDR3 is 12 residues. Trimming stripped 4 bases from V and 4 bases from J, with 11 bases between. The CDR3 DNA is TGCAGCGTTGGGGTCGCAAGTTACGAGCAGTACTTC. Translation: CSVGVASYEQYF.

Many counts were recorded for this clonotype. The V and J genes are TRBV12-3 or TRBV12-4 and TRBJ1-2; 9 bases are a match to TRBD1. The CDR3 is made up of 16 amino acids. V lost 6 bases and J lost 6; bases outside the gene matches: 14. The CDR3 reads CASSLTRTGGRDGYTF. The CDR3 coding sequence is TGTGCCAGCAGCTTGACCCGTACAGGGGGCCGGGATGGCTACACCTTC.

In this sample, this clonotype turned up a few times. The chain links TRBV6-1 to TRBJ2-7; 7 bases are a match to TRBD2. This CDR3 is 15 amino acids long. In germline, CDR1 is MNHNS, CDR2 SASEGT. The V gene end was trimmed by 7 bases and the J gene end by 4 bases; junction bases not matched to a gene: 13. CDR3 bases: TGTGCCAGCACTAGAGGGAGGGGTGGAACGTACGAGCAGTACTTC. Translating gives CASTRGRGGTYEQYF.

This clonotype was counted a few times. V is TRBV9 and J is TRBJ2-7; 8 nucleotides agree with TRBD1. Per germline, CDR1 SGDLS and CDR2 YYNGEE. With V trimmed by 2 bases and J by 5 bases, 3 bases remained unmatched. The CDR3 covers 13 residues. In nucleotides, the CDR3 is TGTGCCAGCAGCGTCCAGACAGGGGACGAGCAGTACTTC. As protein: CASSVQTGDEQYF.

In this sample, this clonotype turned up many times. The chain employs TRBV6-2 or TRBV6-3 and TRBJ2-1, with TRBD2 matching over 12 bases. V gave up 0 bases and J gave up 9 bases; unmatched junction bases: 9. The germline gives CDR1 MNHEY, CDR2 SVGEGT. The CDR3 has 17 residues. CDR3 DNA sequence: TGTGCCAGCAGTTACTCTGCTAGCGGGAGGGCCCAGGGTGAGCAGTTCTTC. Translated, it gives CASSYSASGRAQGEQFF.

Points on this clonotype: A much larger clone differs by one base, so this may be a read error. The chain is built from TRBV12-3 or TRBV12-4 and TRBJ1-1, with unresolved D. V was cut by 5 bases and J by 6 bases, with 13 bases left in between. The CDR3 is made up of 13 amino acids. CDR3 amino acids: CASSPGWASEAFF. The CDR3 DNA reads TGTGCCAGCAGTCCTGGGTGGGCCTCTGAAGCTTTCTTT.

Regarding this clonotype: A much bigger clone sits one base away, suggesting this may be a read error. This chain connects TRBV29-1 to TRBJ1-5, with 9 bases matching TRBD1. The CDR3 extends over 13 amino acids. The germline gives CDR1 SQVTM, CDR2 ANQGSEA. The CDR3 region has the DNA TGCAGCGCTGGACAGGGGCAAAATCATCCCCAGCATTTT. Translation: CSAGQGQNHPQHF.

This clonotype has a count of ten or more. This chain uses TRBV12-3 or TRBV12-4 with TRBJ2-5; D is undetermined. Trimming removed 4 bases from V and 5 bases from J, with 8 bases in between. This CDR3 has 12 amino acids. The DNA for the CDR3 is TGTGCCAGCAGTTGGGGTCGGGAGACCCAGTACTTC. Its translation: CASSWGRETQYF.

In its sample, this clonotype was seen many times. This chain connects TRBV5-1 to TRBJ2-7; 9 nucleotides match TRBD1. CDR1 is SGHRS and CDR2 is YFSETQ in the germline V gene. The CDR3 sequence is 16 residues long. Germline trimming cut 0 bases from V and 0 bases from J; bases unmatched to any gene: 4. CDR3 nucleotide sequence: TGCGCCAGCAGCTTGGACGGGACAGGGTCCTCCTACGAGCAGTACTTC. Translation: CASSLDGTGSSYEQYF.

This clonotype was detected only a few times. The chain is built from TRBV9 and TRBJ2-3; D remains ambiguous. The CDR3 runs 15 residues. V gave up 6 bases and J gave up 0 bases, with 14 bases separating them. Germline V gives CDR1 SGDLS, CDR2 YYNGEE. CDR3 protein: CASNVGTSSTDTQYF. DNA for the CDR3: TGTGCCAGCAACGTTGGAACGTCTAGCACAGATACGCAGTATTTT.

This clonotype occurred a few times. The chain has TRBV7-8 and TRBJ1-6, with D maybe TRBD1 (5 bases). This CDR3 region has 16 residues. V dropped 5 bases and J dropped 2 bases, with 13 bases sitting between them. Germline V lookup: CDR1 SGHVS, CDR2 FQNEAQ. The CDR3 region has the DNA TGTGCCAGCAGCGCCACAGGCAAAACCTATAATTCACCCCTCCACTTT. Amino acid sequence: CASSATGKTYNSPLHF.

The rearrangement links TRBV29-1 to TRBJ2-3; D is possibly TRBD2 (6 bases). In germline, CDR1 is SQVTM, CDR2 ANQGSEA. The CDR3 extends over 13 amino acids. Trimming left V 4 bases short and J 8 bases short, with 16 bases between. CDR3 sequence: CSVVSGRGGTQYF. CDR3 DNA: TGCAGCGTTGTATCCGGGAGAGGAGGTACGCAGTATTTT.